What follows are 26 T cell receptor beta chains derived from one specimen sequenced in a study of blood T cell repertoires in COVID-19. Assay used: immunoSEQ multiplex PCR; TCRdb lists only in-frame clones, some missing. The table shows approximately 210,000 clones, with around 87% occurring only once. The sample consisted of PBMCs or T cells enriched from blood (not recorded which). These receptors were taken from a man aged 30 to 39 in a cohort exposed to, infected with or recovered from COVID-19 (not recorded which).

This chain joins TRBV7-2 and TRBJ2-3, with 8 bases that match TRBD2. The CDR3 length is 15 residues. From germline, CDR1 is SGHTA and CDR2 FQGNSA. V lost 1 base to trimming and J lost 1 base; unmatched junction nucleotides: 1. This CDR3 is CASSLGTSRTDTQYF. The CDR3 region has the DNA TGTGCCAGCAGCTTAGGGACTAGCCGCACAGATACGCAGTATTTT.

The chain uses TRBV19 and TRBJ2-1; a weak D match, TRBD1 (5 bases). Trimming removed 5 bases at V and 4 bases at J, with 12 bases between. CDR1 is LNHDA and CDR2 is SQIVND in the germline V gene (reference sequence). The CDR3 extends over 14 amino acids. The CDR3 nucleotides read TGTGCCAGTAGTTGGCCAGGGCGTTACAATGAGCAGTTCTTC. Translation gives CASSWPGRYNEQFF. The full variable domain, rest sourced from reference TRBV19 and TRBJ2-1, is DGGITQSPKYLFRKEGQNVTLSCEQNLNHDAMYWYRQDPGQGLRLIYYSQIVNDFQKGDIAEGYSVSREKKESFPLTVTSAQKNPTAFYLCASSWPGRYNEQFFGPGTRLTVL.

This clone has a single count. The chain is built from TRBV21-1 and TRBJ1-1. TRBV21-1 corresponds to a pseudogene. The CDR3 extends over 14 amino acids. The CDR3 DNA is TGTGCCAGCAGCAGATTCGGGGAAAACACTGAAGCTTTCTTT. Translated, it gives CASSRFGENTEAFF.

J is TRBJ2-1 and V is TRBV9, with 9 bases matching TRBD2. Trimming cost V 0 bases and J 1 base; bases outside gene matches: 14. From germline, CDR1 is SGDLS and CDR2 YYNGEE. The CDR3 spans 20 residues. The CDR3 nucleotides read TGTGCCAGCAGCGTAGATGGTCTAGCGGGATCGTTCGGGTCCTACAATGAGCAGTTCTTC. As protein: CASSVDGLAGSFGSYNEQFF.

J is TRBJ2-5 and V is TRBV7-6; weak D call: TRBD1 (6 bases). Looked up from germline, CDR1 is SGHVS and CDR2 is FNYEAQ. V lost 5 bases to trimming and J lost 2 bases, with 12 bases between them. The CDR3 runs 14 residues. The CDR3 loop reads CASSIQGFQETQYF. The CDR3 DNA follows: TGTGCCAGCAGCATCCAGGGGTTTCAAGAGACCCAGTACTTC.

About this clone: A read error may account for a junction end that differs from germline. Other DNA sequences of this sample code for an identical CDR3. The V and J genes are TRBV7-9 and TRBJ2-5; tentative D call: TRBD2 (6 bases). Germline V CDR1 and CDR2: SEHNR, FQNEAQ (reference sequence). This CDR3 has 12 amino acids. CDR3 in DNA: TGTGCCAGCAGCCTAGCGCGAGAGACCCAGTACTTC. Residues: CASSLARETQYF.

The rearrangement uses TRBV18 and TRBJ2-5, with 7 bases aligning to TRBD2. The CDR3 has 14 amino acids. Germline CDR1 KGHSH, CDR2 LQKENI. The J segment lost 3 bases and the V segment lost 8 bases, leaving 9 bases of the junction unmatched. CDR3: CASRPGGKEETQYF. CDR3 DNA sequence: TGTGCCAGCCGCCCGGGAGGAAAGGAAGAGACCCAGTACTTC.

This rearrangement joins TRBV6-5 to TRBJ2-7; tentative D call: TRBD1 (6 bases). Trimming took off 6 bases at V and 2 bases at J, with 17 bases between the two ends. CDR1 is MNHEY, CDR2 SVGAGI, per germline. The CDR3 is made up of 15 amino acids. CDR3 sequence reads: CASSDTGTPPYEQYF. The CDR3 bases are TGTGCCAGCAGCGATACAGGGACCCCCCCCTACGAGCAGTACTTC.

The rearrangement uses TRBV6-5 and TRBJ2-7; the D gene is possibly TRBD2 (6 bases). CDR1 is MNHEY and CDR2 is SVGAGI in the germline V gene. The length of the CDR3 is 14 residues. V was pared by 2 bases and J by 3 bases, with 11 bases between. The CDR3 region is CASSYGWGGYEQYF. In DNA, the CDR3 is TGTGCCAGCAGTTACGGGTGGGGAGGCTACGAGCAGTACTTC.

This sequence joins TRBV11-2 and TRBJ2-7, with D unclear. The CDR3 runs to 11 residues. The V gene lost 5 bases and the J gene lost 6 bases, with 8 bases spanning the gap. Germline loops: CDR1 SGHAT, CDR2 FQNNGV. The CDR3 nucleotides read TGTGCCAGCAGCCCCCACTCCGAGCAGTACTTC. It is translated as CASSPHSEQYF.

The chain joins TRBV5-1 to TRBJ2-5; D might be TRBD1 (6 bases). CDR3 length: 15 residues. Germline assignment: CDR1 SGHRS and CDR2 YFSETQ. V shed 7 bases and J shed 5 bases, with 21 bases lying between them. Written as DNA, the CDR3 is TGCGCCAGCGTTTCCCCGGAACAGGGTTACGAGACCCAGTACTTC. This sequence encodes CASVSPEQGYETQYF.

This clone was seen only once. The chain has TRBV7-9 and TRBJ2-4, with TRBD1 as a possible D gene (5 bases). This CDR3 region has 13 residues. Trimming took off 7 bases at V and 7 bases at J, with 14 bases between the two ends. Per germline, CDR1 SEHNR and CDR2 FQNEAQ (reference sequence). The CDR3 protein is CASMISRVNIQYF. CDR3 nucleotides: TGTGCCAGCATGATTTCCAGGGTTAACATTCAGTACTTC.

The chain joins TRBV27 to TRBJ2-7; D gene unclear. Germline values: CDR1 MNHEY, CDR2 SMNVEV (reference sequence). There are 14 residues in the CDR3. V lost 0 bases and J 4 bases, leaving 10 bases between the germline ends. Written as DNA, the CDR3 is TGTGCCAGCAGTTTATCTCGTAATGCGTACGAGCAGTACTTC. Amino acids: CASSLSRNAYEQYF.

This clone was observed a handful of times. V gene TRBV28 combines with J gene TRBJ1-5; D remains unclear. The CDR3 is made up of 13 amino acids. The germline V and J ends were trimmed by 6 bases and 4 bases, with 10 bases remaining between them. From germline, CDR1 is MDHEN and CDR2 SYDVKM. CDR3 protein: CASRSTENQPQHF. The CDR3 coding sequence is TGTGCCAGCAGATCTACAGAAAATCAGCCCCAGCATTTT.

The V and J genes are TRBV28 and TRBJ1-5; a possible D gene is TRBD1 (6 bases). The V gene lost 5 bases and the J gene lost 2 bases, with 16 bases spanning the gap. This CDR3 comprises 16 residues. From germline, CDR1 is MDHEN and CDR2 SYDVKM. CDR3 sequence: CASSPAGGRGNQPQHF. The DNA for the CDR3 is TGTGCCAGCAGTCCCGCGGGGGGCCGAGGCAATCAGCCCCAGCATTTT.

The CDR3 region is CASSLERGNYGYTF. Here the CDR3 DNA reads TGTGCCAGCAGCTTGGAACGGGGGAACTATGGCTACACCTTC. The rearrangement links TRBV7-8 to TRBJ1-2; weak D call: TRBD1 (5 bases). CDR1 SGHVS and CDR2 FQNEAQ come from the germline V gene. The CDR3 sequence is 14 residues long. Trimming took 3 bases from V and 2 from J, leaving 10 bases between them.

This chain joins TRBV5-4 and TRBJ2-2; D possibly corresponds to TRBD2 (5 bases). CDR1 and CDR2 (germline): SGHNT, YYREEE (reference sequence). Between the trimmed V and J ends, which lost 2 bases and 6 bases, there was a span of 14 bases. The CDR3 runs to 15 residues. CDR3 protein: CASSFEGSRSGELFF. The CDR3 DNA reads TGTGCCAGCAGCTTTGAGGGCTCTAGATCCGGGGAGCTGTTTTTT.

This sequence joins TRBV28 and TRBJ2-7; TRBD2 aligns across 11 bases. The CDR3 has 16 amino acids. The germline CDR1 and CDR2 sequences are MDHEN and SYDVKM. The ends lost 1 base at V and 3 bases at J; junction bases unmatched: 5. The CDR3 is CASSLSGLADRYEQYF. In DNA, the CDR3 is TGTGCCAGCAGTTTATCGGGACTAGCGGACCGCTACGAGCAGTACTTC.

The chain is built from TRBV7-9 and TRBJ2-7, with D perhaps TRBD1 (6 bases). The germline CDR1 and CDR2 sequences are SEHNR and FQNEAQ (reference sequence). Trimming removed 5 bases from V and 7 bases from J, with 12 bases in between. This CDR3 has 12 residues. As DNA, the CDR3 is TGTGCCAGCAGCATCGGGACACCAGAGCAGTACTTC. As protein: CASSIGTPEQYF. The entire variable domain, with the rest obtained from reference TRBV7-9 and TRBJ2-7, is as follows: DTGVSQNPRHKITKRGQNVTFRCDPISEHNRLYWYRQTLGQGPEFLTYFQNEAQLEKSRLLSDRFSAERPKGSFSTLEIQRTEQGDSAMYLCASSIGTPEQYFGPGTRLTVT.

The chain joins TRBV28 to TRBJ2-1, with 10 bases fitting TRBD2. Germline V gene lookup returns CDR1 MDHEN and CDR2 SYDVKM. This CDR3 contains 14 residues. The V segment lost 6 bases and the J segment 6 bases; nucleotides outside the gene matches: 5. In DNA, the CDR3 is TGTGCCAGCAGCATTAGCGGGAGGAGCAATGAGCAGTTCTTC. Encoded protein: CASSISGRSNEQFF. Based on the CDR3 plus reference TRBV28 and TRBJ2-1, the full variable domain is DVKVTQSSRYLVKRTGEKVFLECVQDMDHENMFWYRQDPGLGLRLIYFSYDVKMKEKGDIPEGYSVSREKKERFSLILESASTNQTSMYLCASSISGRSNEQFFGPGTRLTVL.

V and J are TRBV28 and TRBJ2-6, with a weak D call TRBD2 (6 bases). CDR3 length equals 21 residues. Germline CDR1 and CDR2: MDHEN and SYDVKM. V shed 5 bases and J shed 0 bases, with 26 bases lying between them. Here the CDR3 DNA reads TGTGCCAGCAGTCCCCCCGGGGGTTGGGGGACCCTCAGCTCTGGGGCCAACGTCCTGACTTTC. It codes for CASSPPGGWGTLSSGANVLTF.

CDR3 residues: CASSLGLVYEQYF. For the CDR3, the DNA is TGCGCCAGCAGCTTGGGGTTAGTCTACGAGCAGTACTTC. The gene calls are TRBV5-1 and TRBJ2-7; D is undetermined. V lost 0 bases to trimming and J lost 3 bases, with 7 bases between them. Germline lookup yields CDR1 SGHRS and CDR2 YFSETQ. The CDR3 consists of 13 residues. Complete variable domain (other parts from reference TRBV5-1 and TRBJ2-7): KAGVTQTPRYLIKTRGQQVTLSCSPISGHRSVSWYQQTPGQGLQFLFEYFSETQRNKGNFPGRFSGRQFSNSRSEMNVSTLELGDSALYLCASSLGLVYEQYFGPGTRLTVT.

This rearrangement joins TRBV2 to TRBJ1-6; 8 nucleotides match TRBD1. Germline V gene data show CDR1 as SNHLY and CDR2 as FYNNEI. This CDR3 has 14 amino acids. V shed 6 bases and J 6 bases; nucleotides not matched to a gene: 4. The CDR3 nucleotides read TGTGCCAGCAGGGGCAGGGGGCCTAATTCACCCCTCCACTTT. Its protein is CASRGRGPNSPLHF.

The chain couples TRBV5-6 to TRBJ1-5; 11 bases match TRBD1. CDR1 and CDR2 (germline): SGHDT, YYEEEE. The junction had 5 bases not matched to a gene; V was cut back by 3 bases and J by 6 bases. The CDR3 loop spans 15 amino acids. DNA for the CDR3: TGTGCCAGCAGCTCCGGGACAGGGGGACGTCAGCCCCAGCATTTT. Translation: CASSSGTGGRQPQHF.

V usage is TRBV9 and J usage is TRBJ2-5, with TRBD1 identical over 9 bases. The CDR3 spans 15 residues. V was clipped by 4 bases and J by 4 bases; unmatched bases: 8. CDR1 is SGDLS, CDR2 YYNGEE, per germline. CDR3 sequence reads: CASSPPWTGVETQYF. CDR3 in DNA: TGTGCCAGCAGCCCGCCTTGGACAGGGGTAGAGACCCAGTACTTC.

The gene calls are TRBV19 and TRBJ2-7; 7 nucleotides match TRBD1. Germline V CDR1 and CDR2: LNHDA, SQIVND (reference sequence). This CDR3 contains 15 residues. The V segment lost 6 bases and the J segment 5 bases; nucleotides outside the gene matches: 13. The CDR3 loop is CASRLRGTAQDEQYF. The CDR3 DNA reads TGTGCCAGTAGGCTCCGTGGGACAGCCCAGGACGAGCAGTACTTC.